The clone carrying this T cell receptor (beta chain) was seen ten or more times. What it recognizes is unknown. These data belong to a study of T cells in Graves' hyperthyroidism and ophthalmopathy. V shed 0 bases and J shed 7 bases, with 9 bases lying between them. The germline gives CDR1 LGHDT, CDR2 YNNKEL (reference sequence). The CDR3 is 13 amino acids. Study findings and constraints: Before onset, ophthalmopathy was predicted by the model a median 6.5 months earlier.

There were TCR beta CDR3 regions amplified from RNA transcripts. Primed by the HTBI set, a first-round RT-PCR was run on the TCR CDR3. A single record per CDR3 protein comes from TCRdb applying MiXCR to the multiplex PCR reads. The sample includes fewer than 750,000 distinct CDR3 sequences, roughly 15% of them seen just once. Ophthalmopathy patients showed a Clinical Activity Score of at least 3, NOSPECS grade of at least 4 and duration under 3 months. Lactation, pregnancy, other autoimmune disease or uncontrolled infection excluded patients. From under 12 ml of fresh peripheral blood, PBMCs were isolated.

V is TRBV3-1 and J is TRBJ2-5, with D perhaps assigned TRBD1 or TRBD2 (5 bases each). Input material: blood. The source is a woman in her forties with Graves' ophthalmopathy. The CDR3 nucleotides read TGTGCCAGCAGCCAAGATTTTGGGGGGACCCAGTACTTC. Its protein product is CASSQDFGGTQYF.